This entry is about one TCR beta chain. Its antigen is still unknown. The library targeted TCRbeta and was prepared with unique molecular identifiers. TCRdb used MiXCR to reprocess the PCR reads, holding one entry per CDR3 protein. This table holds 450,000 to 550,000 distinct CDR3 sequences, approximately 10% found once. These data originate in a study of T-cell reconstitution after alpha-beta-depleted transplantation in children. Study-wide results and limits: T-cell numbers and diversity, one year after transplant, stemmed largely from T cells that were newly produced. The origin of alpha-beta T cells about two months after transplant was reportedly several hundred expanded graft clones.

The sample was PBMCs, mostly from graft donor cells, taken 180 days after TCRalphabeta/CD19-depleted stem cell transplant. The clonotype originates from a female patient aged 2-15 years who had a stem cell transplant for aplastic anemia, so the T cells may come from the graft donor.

Here the CDR3 reads CASSVVQTAMNTEAFF. The CDR3 nucleotides are TGTGCCAGCAGCGTAGTACAGACAGCCATGAACACTGAAGCTTTCTTT. The rearrangement links TRBV9 to TRBJ1-1; perhaps TRBD1 as D (5 bases). This CDR3 contains 16 residues. V was clipped by 0 bases and J by 0 bases, with 12 bases between them. The germline CDR1 and CDR2 sequences are SGDLS and YYNGEE.